Included here is one T cell receptor (beta chain) sequence, with context. Its antigen is still unknown. Germline CDR1 and CDR2: MNHNY and SVGAGI (reference sequence). There are 16 residues in the CDR3. The V segment lost 6 bases and the J segment 2 bases; nucleotides outside the gene matches: 8. Using its own MiXCR run on the 5' RACE reads, TCRdb lists one record per CDR3 protein. This table holds around 180,000 distinct CDR3 sequences, approximately 17% found once. This sample is drawn from a study of T-cell memory formation after mild COVID-19. General study points: Shrinking CD4+ clones resided mostly in CM and EM, and CD8+ ones in EMRA. Pre-infection memory carried some responding clones, suggesting that cross-reactive memory joined.

J is TRBJ2-2 and V is TRBV6-6, with 8 bases matching TRBD1. The sequence was obtained from a man in his late teens or twenties who had mild COVID-19 (a few samples of this study predate the infection). Cell type and time point are not known. Material for sequencing was PBMCs or a T cell subset sorted from them (not recorded which). CDR3 DNA: TGTGCCAGCAGCCTTCTCGACAGGGGCAACACCGGGGAGCTGTTTTTT. It codes for CASSLLDRGNTGELFF.